This TCR beta chain stems from a study of shared clonotypes between healthy human individuals. Points from the study as a whole: Shared across a few donors were 5% to 6% of the naive CD4 clonotypes.

Per the original methods: With immunoSEQ giving junction-only sequences and no quality scores, filtering differed. TCRdb's table, derived via immunoSEQ multiplex PCR, lists solely in-frame clones and lacks some. Clone size and the V and J calls come from that table; the DNA yielded D and trimming. The sample lists some 580,000 clones, nearly 98% occurring once. Germline V gene lookup returns CDR1 MNHEY and CDR2 SVGAGI. The CDR3 is 14 amino acids. Germline trimming cut 6 bases from V and 5 bases from J; bases unmatched to any gene: 7. As defined, naive CD8 cells were CD45RO-negative and positively selected for CCR7, with terminally differentiated effector memory CD45RA+ cells excluded. A word on this clone: What it binds is not known.

The chain employs TRBV6-5 and TRBJ1-2, with 9 bases aligning to TRBD1. The specimen was naive CD8+ T cells sorted from blood. The sequence derives from a man younger than 45 in good health. The CDR3 region has the DNA TGTGCCAGCAGCTCCGGGACAGGGATTTATGGCTACACCTTC. This encodes CASSSGTGIYGYTF.